Listed below are T cell receptor beta chains from one sample, sequenced in a study of breast tumors, draining lymph nodes, adjacent tissues. TCRdb analysed the multiplex PCR reads with MiXCR anew, one entry per CDR3 protein. The sample shows more than 20,000 distinct CDR3 sequences, approximately 23% of them seen only once. The sample consisted of breast tumor tissue. The receptors originated from a female donor with breast cancer. Some clones in this sample may be carry-over from other donors' samples. The CDR3 runs from the conserved cysteine through the conserved F or W. Each record gives: D gene, clone size, V gene, J gene, CDR3 protein, CDR3 DNA. A D gene is named only where the DNA matches it firmly. Clone size is shown for a subset of rows, as once, few, many or a class of expanded clone.

TRBD1	many	TRBV6-5	TRBJ1-2	CASSDRVGYTF	TGTGCCAGCAGTGACAGGGTGGGTTACACCTTC
.	.	TRBV5-6	TRBJ2-7	CASSFGTGIKEQSF	.
TRBD1	many	TRBV20-1	TRBJ1-2	CSAPTGGVGGYTF	TGCAGTGCACCGACAGGGGGAGTTGGTGGCTACACCTTC
.	many	TRBV6-5	TRBJ1-4	CASSSDLRGEKLFF	TGTGCCAGCAGTTCTGACCTCAGGGGTGAAAAACTGTTTTTT
TRBD2	many	TRBV5-1	TRBJ2-7	CASSRASGSSYEQYF	TGCGCCAGCAGCAGGGCTAGCGGGAGCAGCTACGAGCAGTACTTC
.	many	TRBV28	TRBJ2-1	CASSPATSYLRNEQFF	TGTGCCAGCAGCCCCGCTACTAGCTATTTAAGGAATGAGCAGTTCTTC
.	many	TRBV4-1	TRBJ2-3	CASSQGTSTAADTQYF	TGCGCCAGCAGCCAAGGTACCTCTACTGCGGCAGATACGCAGTATTTT
TRBD2	few	TRBV10-2	TRBJ2-5	CASSMGGKRPQETQYF	TGCGCCAGCAGTATGGGGGGGAAGAGGCCCCAAGAGACCCAGTACTTC
.	many	TRBV5-8	TRBJ2-1	CASRKGAFNEQFF	TGTGCCAGCAGAAAAGGGGCGTTCAATGAGCAGTTCTTC
.	many	TRBV5-5	TRBJ2-3	CASTPGPRTDTQYF	TGTGCCAGCACCCCGGGACCCCGCACAGATACGCAGTATTTT
TRBD2	many	TRBV14	TRBJ2-5	CASSQGLAGALETQYF	TGTGCCAGCAGCCAAGGACTAGCGGGAGCTTTAGAGACCCAGTACTTC
.	medium-sized	TRBV6-5	TRBJ2-5	CASSRSTGFRETQYF	TGTGCCAGCAGCCGCTCAACAGGGTTCAGAGAGACCCAGTACTTC
TRBD2	many	TRBV19	TRBJ2-7	CASSIRGTSGIHSYEQYF	TGTGCCAGTAGTATCCGCGGGACTAGCGGTATACACTCCTACGAGCAGTACTTC
.	.	TRBV20-1	TRBJ1-6	CSARSRGGNSPLHF	TGCAGTGCTAGATCCAGGGGAGGTAATTCACCCCTCCACTTT
.	many	TRBV28	TRBJ1-2	CASFTTVGGGYTF	TGTGCCAGCTTTACTACCGTTGGTGGCGGCTACACCTTC
.	.	TRBV19	TRBJ1-2	CASSIGLGAKNYGYTF	TGTGCCAGTAGTATAGGGTTGGGGGCGAAGAACTATGGCTACACCTTC
.	many	TRBV29-1	TRBJ2-5	CSVERQETQYF	TGCAGCGTTGAAAGACAAGAGACCCAGTACTTC
.	many	TRBV14	TRBJ1-4	CASSQGAGAGEKLFF	TGTGCCAGCAGCCAAGGGGCCGGGGCAGGGGAAAAACTGTTTTTT
.	many	TRBV7-6	TRBJ2-1	CASSPIAGEQFF	TGTGCCAGCAGCCCCATCGCGGGTGAGCAGTTCTTC
TRBD2	many	TRBV20-1	TRBJ2-7	CSATSGKRGYEQYF	TGCAGTGCGACTAGCGGGAAGAGAGGCTACGAGCAGTACTTC
TRBD2	many	TRBV6-5	TRBJ2-1	CASSRLGGPGLASYNEQFF	TGTGCCAGCAGTCGCCTAGGAGGACCGGGACTAGCGAGTTACAATGAGCAGTTCTTC
.	many	TRBV2	TRBJ2-6	CASSESRGTRANVLTF	TGTGCCAGCAGTGAAAGTAGGGGTACGAGGGCCAACGTCCTGACTTTC
TRBD1	many	TRBV19	TRBJ2-1	CASQPILDRGNEQFF	TGTGCCAGCCAACCGATACTCGACAGGGGCAATGAGCAGTTCTTC
.	many	TRBV3-1	TRBJ1-4	CASSQQGGEKLFF	TGTGCCAGCAGCCAACAGGGTGGAGAAAAACTGTTTTTT
TRBD2	many	TRBV2	TRBJ2-3	CASSASVSGRGTDTQYF	TGTGCCAGCAGTGCGTCCGTTAGCGGGAGGGGCACAGATACGCAGTATTTT
.	many	TRBV11-3	TRBJ2-7	CASSLQGGYEQYF	TGTGCCAGCAGCCTACAGGGAGGCTACGAGCAGTACTTC
.	many	TRBV10-1	TRBJ2-7	CASSDGDSSYEQYF	TGCGCCAGCAGTGACGGAGACAGCTCCTACGAGCAGTACTTC
TRBD2	many	TRBV27	TRBJ2-7	CASSLFAGLAGAYEQYF	TGTGCCAGCAGTTTATTCGCGGGACTAGCGGGAGCCTACGAGCAGTACTTC
TRBD2	many	TRBV12-3/TRBV12-4	TRBJ2-1	CASSLALIVAGGHYNEQFF	TGTGCCAGCAGTTTAGCGCTAATTGTGGCGGGAGGTCACTACAATGAGCAGTTCTTC
.	.	TRBV5-1	TRBJ2-7	CATSEGGVGYEQYF	TGCGCCACCTCAGAGGGGGGGGTCGGGTACGAGCAGTACTTC
.	few	TRBV5-4	TRBJ2-4	CASSPGSLDQNIQYF	TGTGCCAGCAGCCCGGGGAGTTTGGATCAAAACATTCAGTACTTC
.	many	TRBV12-3/TRBV12-4	TRBJ2-3	CASSRGPSTDTQYF	TGTGCCAGCAGCCGCGGGCCTAGCACAGATACGCAGTATTTT
.	many	TRBV19	TRBJ1-4	CASSIGSVNEKLFF	TGTGCCAGTAGTATCGGCAGCGTTAATGAAAAACTGTTTTTT
.	many	TRBV4-1	TRBJ2-7	CASSQEFGGRSPYF	TGCGCCAGCAGCCAAGAGTTTGGCGGCCGGAGCCCGTACTTC
.	many	TRBV5-1	TRBJ2-7	CASSFTDSYEQYF	TGCGCCAGCAGCTTTACAGACTCCTACGAGCAGTACTTC
.	many	TRBV7-6	TRBJ2-7	CASSLVQGSYEQYF	TGTGCCAGCAGCTTAGTACAGGGCTCCTACGAGCAGTACTTC
TRBD1	many	TRBV24-1	TRBJ2-1	CATSDPTGALYNEQFF	TGTGCCACCAGTGATCCGACAGGGGCTTTGTACAATGAGCAGTTCTTC
TRBD1	many	TRBV30	TRBJ2-5	CAWQGAETQYF	TGTGCCTGGCAGGGGGCAGAGACCCAGTACTTC
.	many	TRBV2	TRBJ2-3	CASQVADTQYF	TGTGCCAGCCAAGTTGCAGATACGCAGTATTTT
.	many	TRBV5-1	TRBJ2-7	CASSSGGDRAKQYF	TGCGCCAGCAGCTCGGGCGGGGACAGAGCTAAGCAGTACTTC
TRBD2	many	TRBV7-9	TRBJ2-7	CASIGVGRYEQYF	TGTGCCAGTATAGGGGTCGGGAGGTACGAGCAGTACTTC
.	.	TRBV28	TRBJ1-5	CASSLYQGSNRPQHF	TGTGCCAGCAGTTTGTATCAGGGGTCGAATCGGCCCCAGCATTTT
.	many	TRBV4-2	TRBJ2-7	CASRLDGSAPEQYF	TGTGCCAGCAGGTTGGACGGATCAGCCCCCGAGCAGTACTTC
.	many	TRBV18	TRBJ2-7	CASSPGVGVGEQYF	TGTGCCAGCTCACCGGGTGTGGGTGTCGGTGAGCAGTACTTC
TRBD2	many	TRBV27	TRBJ2-5	CASSRGVVGQETQYF	TGTGCCAGCAGTCGGGGGGTAGTTGGACAAGAGACCCAGTACTTC
TRBD1	.	TRBV20-1	TRBJ1-1	CSAGGQGGTNTEAFF	TGCAGTGCTGGGGGGCAGGGGGGAACGAACACTGAAGCTTTCTTT
.	many	TRBV5-1	TRBJ1-2	CASSLGTAYYGYTF	TGCGCCAGCAGCTTGGGGACAGCCTACTATGGCTACACCTTC
TRBD2	.	TRBV2	TRBJ2-1	CASVAGGPYNEQFF	TGTGCCAGCGTGGCGGGAGGGCCTTACAATGAGCAGTTCTTC
TRBD1	many	TRBV2	TRBJ1-2	CASRGGGTGTSGYTF	TGTGCCAGCAGGGGGGGGGGGACAGGGACCTCTGGCTACACCTTC
TRBD1	many	TRBV6-5	TRBJ1-5	CASRTGINQPQHF	TGTGCCAGTAGGACAGGGATCAATCAGCCCCAGCATTTT
.	few	TRBV28	TRBJ2-6	CASSSPGRLGANVLTF	TGTGCCAGCAGTTCCCCTGGGAGACTTGGGGCCAACGTCCTGACTTTC
TRBD1	many	TRBV15	TRBJ2-7	CATSRDRGQSYEQYF	TGTGCCACCAGCAGAGACAGGGGGCAATCCTACGAGCAGTACTTC
.	.	TRBV2	TRBJ2-2	CASTLEGGGQDTGELFF	TGTGCCAGCACCCTTGAAGGGGGGGGTCAGGATACCGGGGAGCTGTTTTTT
.	many	TRBV9	TRBJ2-5	CASSYPEGSQTQYF	TGTGCCAGCAGCTACCCTGAGGGGAGCCAGACCCAGTACTTC
TRBD2	.	TRBV30	TRBJ2-1	CAWSGIGLAGYNEQFF	TGTGCCTGGAGCGGAATAGGACTAGCGGGCTACAATGAGCAGTTCTTC
TRBD1	many	TRBV2	TRBJ1-2	CASSWGQRHNYGYTF	TGTGCCAGCAGTTGGGGACAGAGACATAACTATGGCTACACCTTC